Shown below are 23 T cell receptor beta chains from a single sample sequenced in a study of shared clonotypes between healthy human individuals. Here immunoSEQ multiplex PCR was the method, and the copy in TCRdb shows in-frame clones only, minus some. The table records a few million clones, more than 80% of them present only once. Sequencing was done on a sample of naive CD4+ T cells sorted from blood. Subset denoted: CD45RA+ positively selected. All receptors derive from a man between 18 and 29 years old in good health.

The chain recombines TRBV11-2 with TRBJ1-6; tentatively, D is TRBD1 (5 bases). V lost 1 base, J lost 10 bases, and 17 bases lay in between. The CDR3 has 16 residues. The germline gives CDR1 SGHAT, CDR2 FQNNGV. CDR3 amino acids: CASSLGGGRAGSPLHF. DNA of the CDR3: TGTGCCAGCAGCTTAGGTGGGGGACGGGCTGGGTCACCCCTCCACTTT.

The rearrangement uses TRBV9 and TRBJ2-5; 9 positions match TRBD2. J lost 5 bases, V lost 4 bases, and 9 bases had no gene match. The CDR3 loop spans 15 amino acids. Germline values: CDR1 SGDLS, CDR2 YYNGEE. The CDR3 coding sequence is TGTGCCAGCAGCTCCGGTGCGGGGGGGCCGGAGACCCAGTACTTC. Protein sequence: CASSSGAGGPETQYF. The full variable domain, in which reference TRBV9 and TRBJ2-5 provide the parts outside the CDR3, is DSGVTQTPKHLITATGQRVTLRCSPRSGDLSVYWYQQSLDQGLQFLIQYYNGEERAKGNILERFSAQQFPDLHSELNLSSLELGDSALYFCASSSGAGGPETQYFGPGTRLLVL.

This clone was detected a few times. This rearrangement joins TRBV19 to TRBJ1-5; TRBD1 matches 7 bases. With V trimmed by 6 bases and J by 1 base, 9 bases remained unmatched. Germline V gene data show CDR1 as LNHDA and CDR2 as SQIVND (reference sequence). The CDR3 has 16 amino acids. CDR3 protein: CASRPAQGKSNQPQHF. CDR3 nucleotides: TGTGCCAGTAGGCCAGCACAGGGGAAGAGCAATCAGCCCCAGCATTTT.

The CDR3 region has the DNA TGCGCCAGCAGCCTAAGAGGGGACGGTGCAGGTAATGAAAAACTGTTTTTT. Protein: CASSLRGDGAGNEKLFF. J is TRBJ1-4 and V is TRBV4-1, with a tentative D call TRBD1 (5 bases). V was shortened by 4 bases and J by 4 bases, with 19 bases between the two germline ends. The CDR3 totals 17 residues. Germline V gives CDR1 MGHRA, CDR2 YSYEKL.

This clone was seen only once. The chain combines TRBV6-1 with TRBJ1-1; TRBD1 matches at 8 bases. This CDR3 has 14 amino acids. V trimming: 3 bases; J trimming: 4 bases; junction bases outside the gene matches: 4. Germline V gene data show CDR1 as MNHNS and CDR2 as SASEGT. CDR3 sequence reads: CASSDQGAGTEAFF. The DNA of the CDR3 is TGTGCCAGCAGTGATCAGGGGGCGGGCACTGAAGCTTTCTTT.

The gene calls are TRBV5-8 and TRBJ1-3, with D unclear. Germline V gene sequence: CDR1 SGHTS, CDR2 YDEGEE. This CDR3 is built from 14 residues. Trimming took 2 bases from V and 5 from J, leaving 11 bases between them. This CDR3 is CASSLIEKRNTIYF. CDR3 nucleotide sequence: TGTGCCAGCAGCTTAATCGAAAAGAGAAACACCATATATTTT.

V and J are TRBV30 and TRBJ2-7, with 11 positions matching TRBD2. Germline trimming cut 3 bases from V and 3 bases from J; bases unmatched to any gene: 10. CDR3 length equals 16 residues. The germline CDR1 and CDR2 sequences are GTSNPN and SVGIG (reference sequence). The CDR3 region has the DNA TGTGCCTGGAGACCTGTGGGACTAGCGGCTTACTACGAGCAGTACTTC. This codes for CAWRPVGLAAYYEQYF. Combining the CDR3 with reference TRBV30 and TRBJ2-7 gives the whole variable domain SQTIHQWPATLVQPVGSPLSLECTVEGTSNPNLYWYRQAAGRGLQLLFYSVGIGQISSEVPQNLSASRPQDRQFILSSKKLLLSDSGFYLCAWRPVGLAAYYEQYFGPGTRLTVT.

The rearrangement joins TRBV19 to TRBJ1-2; 9 positions match TRBD1. Germline V gene lookup returns CDR1 LNHDA and CDR2 SQIVND (reference sequence). Unmatched junction bases numbered 6, after V lost 3 bases and J lost 4 bases. The CDR3 has 15 residues. The CDR3 coding sequence is TGTGCCAGTAGTATTTCTGGGACAGGGAGCTATGGCTACACCTTC. Translated: CASSISGTGSYGYTF.

The chain has TRBV2 and TRBJ2-2, with D perhaps TRBD2 (5 bases). This CDR3 region has 15 residues. Trimming left V 7 bases short and J 5 bases short, with 17 bases between. Germline loops: CDR1 SNHLY, CDR2 FYNNEI. DNA for the CDR3: TGTGCCAGCAATCCGGAGGCAGCTCGGACCGGGGAGCTGTTTTTT. Its translation: CASNPEAARTGELFF.

The V gene is TRBV19, the J gene TRBJ2-3; D is perhaps TRBD2 (5 bases). V was cut by 6 bases and J by 0 bases, with 16 bases left in between. The CDR3 extends over 16 amino acids. Germline V gives CDR1 LNHDA, CDR2 SQIVND (reference sequence). The CDR3 loop is CASRDRAGTSTDTQYF. In nucleotides, the CDR3 is TGTGCCAGTAGGGACCGGGCGGGCACTAGCACAGATACGCAGTATTTT.

The V and J genes are TRBV6-1 and TRBJ2-7; perhaps TRBD2 as D (5 bases). The CDR3 is 11 residues long. In germline, CDR1 is MNHNS, CDR2 SASEGT. Trimming took off 7 bases at V and 13 bases at J, with 17 bases between the two ends. The CDR3, as DNA: TGTGCCAGCACCCCCGAAGGGAGACTTTACTTC. It encodes CASTPEGRLYF.

The chain combines TRBV29-1 with TRBJ2-2; no firm D call. Trimming stripped 7 bases from V and 4 bases from J, with 7 bases between. The germline gives CDR1 SQVTM, CDR2 ANQGSEA. The CDR3 has 11 residues. The CDR3 region is CSARFTGELFF. CDR3 DNA sequence: TGCAGCGCCCGATTCACCGGGGAGCTGTTTTTT.

The chain has TRBV19 and TRBJ1-3; possible D gene TRBD1, 5 bases. The V end was cut by 8 bases, the J end by 0 bases, with 8 bases between. The CDR3 loop spans 13 amino acids. Germline assignment: CDR1 LNHDA and CDR2 SQIVND (reference sequence). Written as DNA, the CDR3 is TGTGCCAGTCGACAGAGCTCTGGAAACACCATATATTTT. It is translated as CASRQSSGNTIYF.

The rearrangement joins TRBV30 to TRBJ1-2; D unclear. The CDR3 has 11 residues. V gave up 2 bases and J gave up 9 bases, with 10 bases separating them. Looked up from germline, CDR1 is GTSNPN and CDR2 is SVGIG (reference sequence). The CDR3 bases are TGTGCCTGGAGTCTCGGCAATAGCTACACCTTC. Protein product: CAWSLGNSYTF.

The V gene is TRBV12-5, the J gene TRBJ1-1; tentative D call: TRBD1 (5 bases). Germline V gene data show CDR1 as LGHNT and CDR2 as FRNRAP. The CDR3 has 17 amino acids. The V end lost 5 bases, the J end lost 1 base, and 20 bases lay between the germline ends. As DNA, the CDR3 is TGTGCTAGTGGTAACTATTACACCGGGACGCCGAACACTGAAGCTTTCTTT. It is translated as CASGNYYTGTPNTEAFF.

V is TRBV6-5 and J is TRBJ1-1; 7 bases are shared with TRBD1. CDR1 and CDR2 from the germline V gene are MNHEY and SVGAGI. Trimming removed 5 bases from V and 7 bases from J; junction bases left unmatched: 1. This CDR3 has 11 amino acids. This chain's CDR3 is CASSRTGEAFF. Here the CDR3 DNA reads TGTGCCAGCAGTCGGACAGGTGAAGCTTTCTTT.

This clone was found a few times. The chain combines TRBV19 with TRBJ1-5; TRBD1 aligns across 7 bases. Germline-derived CDR1 and CDR2 are LNHDA and SQIVND (reference sequence). The CDR3 sequence is 13 residues long. Germline trimming cut 6 bases from V and 7 bases from J; bases unmatched to any gene: 6. DNA for the CDR3: TGTGCCAGTAGGCTCCAGGGGGGCCAGCCCCAGCATTTT. Amino acid sequence: CASRLQGGQPQHF. Full variable domain (missing parts from reference TRBV19 and TRBJ1-5): DGGITQSPKYLFRKEGQNVTLSCEQNLNHDAMYWYRQDPGQGLRLIYYSQIVNDFQKGDIAEGYSVSREKKESFPLTVTSAQKNPTAFYLCASRLQGGQPQHFGDGTRLSIL.

The J gene is TRBJ2-3, the V gene TRBV19; TRBD1 or TRBD2 may be the D gene (5 bases each). With 7 bases removed from V and 4 bases from J, the gap between germline ends came to 9 bases. Germline V gives CDR1 LNHDA, CDR2 SQIVND (reference sequence). There are 12 residues in the CDR3. CDR3 sequence (DNA): TGTGCCAGTAAAGGGGAGTCAGATACGCAGTATTTT. Its translation: CASKGESDTQYF. The whole variable domain, filled in from reference TRBV19 and TRBJ2-3, reads DGGITQSPKYLFRKEGQNVTLSCEQNLNHDAMYWYRQDPGQGLRLIYYSQIVNDFQKGDIAEGYSVSREKKESFPLTVTSAQKNPTAFYLCASKGESDTQYFGPGTRLTVL.

The J gene is TRBJ1-2, the V gene TRBV4-1; TRBD1 agrees at 9 bases. This CDR3 region has 15 residues. The ends lost 3 bases at V and 4 bases at J; junction bases unmatched: 6. Germline V gene lookup returns CDR1 MGHRA and CDR2 YSYEKL. CDR3 in DNA: TGCGCCAGCAGCCAGGGAGGGACAGGGCCCTATGGCTACACCTTC. Encoded protein: CASSQGGTGPYGYTF.

As for this clone: Given a much more abundant clone one base away, this may be a read error. Other nucleotide sequences in the sample specify the same CDR3. The J gene is TRBJ2-5, the V gene TRBV7-6; no clear D gene. V lost 4 bases to trimming and J lost 2 bases, with 2 bases between them. The CDR3 runs 11 residues. CDR1 and CDR2 (germline): SGHVS, FNYEAQ. The CDR3 nucleotides are TGTGCCAGCAGCTCGCAAGAGACCCAGTACTTC. Encoded protein: CASSSQETQYF.

J is TRBJ2-2 and V is TRBV2; 7 bases are a match to TRBD1. The V segment lost 5 bases and the J segment 4 bases; nucleotides outside the gene matches: 10. The CDR3 has 16 amino acids. Per germline, CDR1 SNHLY and CDR2 FYNNEI. In DNA form, the CDR3 reads TGTGCCAGCAGTACGGGACAGTCCTATTTCACCGGGGAGCTGTTTTTT. It translates to CASSTGQSYFTGELFF.

The chain employs TRBV5-8 and TRBJ1-2; D is possibly TRBD1 (5 bases). V was pared by 5 bases and J by 0 bases, with 17 bases between. CDR1 SGHTS and CDR2 YDEGEE come from the germline V gene. CDR3 size: 16 residues. The CDR3 coding sequence is TGTGCCAGCAGAGAGCAGGGTACCGCTACTAACTATGGCTACACCTTC. This sequence encodes CASREQGTATNYGYTF.

The gene calls are TRBV28 and TRBJ2-3, with 9 positions matching TRBD2. V was pared by 3 bases and J by 1 base, with 2 bases of the junction left unmatched. Germline V gene data show CDR1 as MDHEN and CDR2 as SYDVKM. The CDR3 has 15 amino acids. The CDR3 spells CASSFQRGGTDTQYF. CDR3 in DNA: TGTGCCAGCAGTTTCCAGCGGGGGGGCACAGATACGCAGTATTTT.